This entry features one TCR beta chain sequence. Treatment meaning: oral pan-JAK inhibitor, 5-10 mg twice daily. These data belong to a study of CD8+ T cells in alopecia areata. Sequencing used cDNA as its template, made by extracting RNA and reverse transcribing it. Method: immunoSEQ multiplex PCR; TCRdb's copy keeps in-frame clones and lacks some. The sample has over 150,000 clones, roughly 61% seen once; the top ten hold roughly 12%. Looked up from germline, CDR1 is LNHDA and CDR2 is SQIVND (reference sequence). The CDR3 loop spans 12 amino acids. V dropped 5 bases and J dropped 5 bases, with 10 bases sitting between them.

The receptor's source is a human donor with alopecia areata. This sequence joins TRBV19 and TRBJ2-7; D not resolved. Sequences were derived from CD8+ T cells sorted from blood, sampled at week 24, from a patient treated with tofacitinib. The DNA of the CDR3 is TGTGCCAGTAGTTCGAGACAAAACGAGCAGTACTTC. It is translated as CASSSRQNEQYF. Together with reference TRBV19 and TRBJ2-7, the CDR3 gives the full variable domain: DGGITQSPKYLFRKEGQNVTLSCEQNLNHDAMYWYRQDPGQGLRLIYYSQIVNDFQKGDIAEGYSVSREKKESFPLTVTSAQKNPTAFYLCASSSRQNEQYFGPGTRLTVT.